Listed below are T cell receptor beta chains from one sample, sequenced in a study of T cell responses to AZD1222 COVID-19 vaccine. TCRdb keeps only in-frame clones here, not all; method: immunoSEQ multiplex PCR. The sample lists roughly 180,000 clones, 87% occurring once. The sample consisted of peripheral blood, taken on day 0 of MenACWY control vaccination. These receptors were obtained from an adult in good health. Both conserved end residues are part of each CDR3. The D gene is left open where the match is weak. Expanded clones get a size class; other rows say once, few or many, or leave the size out.

>.|TRBJ1-2|TRBV19|.
CASMGRDTNGYTF
TGTGCCAGTATGGGCAGGGACACGAATGGCTACACCTTC
>.|TRBJ1-2|TRBV6-6|.
CASSNLGYGYTF
TGTGCCAGCAGTAATCTGGGTTATGGCTACACCTTC
>.|TRBJ2-4|TRBV30|.
CAFPRLGNIQYF
TGTGCCTTTCCACGCCTGGGAAACATTCAGTACTTC
>TRBD2|TRBJ2-2|TRBV9|.
CASSGSSGSTGELFF
TGTGCCAGCAGCGGATCTAGCGGGAGCACCGGGGAGCTGTTTTTT
>TRBD1|TRBJ1-5|TRBV16|.
CASSPGTDSNQPQHF
TGTGCCAGCAGCCCTGGGACAGATAGCAATCAGCCCCAGCATTTT
>.|TRBJ2-2|TRBV2|.
CASSELGGSGELFF
TGTGCCAGCAGTGAACTTGGGGGCTCCGGGGAGCTGTTTTTT
>.|TRBJ1-1|TRBV6-6|.
CASSYPNTEAFF
TGTGCCAGCAGTTACCCTAACACTGAGGCTTTCTTT
>.|TRBJ2-2|TRBV11-2|.
CASSLEITGELFF
TGTGCCAGCAGCTTAGAAATAACCGGGGAGCTGTTTTTT
>.|TRBJ1-5|TRBV2|.
CASSGGLGNQPQHF
TGTGCCAGCAGCGGAGGTTTGGGCAATCAGCCCCAGCATTTT
>TRBD2|TRBJ2-5|TRBV5-1|.
CASSLVGSGVQETQYF
TGCGCCAGCAGCTTGGTTGGTAGCGGGGTGCAAGAGACCCAGTACTTC
>TRBD1|TRBJ2-1|TRBV7-8|.
CASSLGQGGKNEQFF
TGTGCCAGCAGCTTAGGACAGGGGGGAAAGAATGAGCAGTTCTTC
>.|TRBJ1-1|TRBV6-1|.
CASSERETVTEAFF
TGTGCCAGCAGTGAACGGGAGACTGTCACTGAAGCTTTCTTT
>TRBD1|TRBJ1-6|TRBV4-3|.
CASSQETGVNSPLHF
TGCGCCAGCAGCCAAGAGACAGGGGTTAATTCACCCCTCCACTTT
>.|TRBJ1-6|TRBV3-1/TRBV3-2|.
CASSQDMTAYNSPLHF
TGTGCCAGCAGCCAAGATATGACCGCGTATAATTCACCCCTCCACTTT
>.|TRBJ2-3|TRBV7-8|.
CASSLGGTDTQYF
TGTGCCAGCAGCTTAGGGGGCACAGATACGCAGTATTTT
>TRBD1|TRBJ1-4|TRBV5-1|.
CASSLNTGAEEKLFF
TGCGCCAGCAGCCTAAACACAGGGGCTGAGGAAAAACTGTTTTTT
>.|TRBJ1-2|TRBV6-1|.
CASSEGGAGEGYTF
TGTGCCAGCAGTGAAGGAGGGGCAGGGGAAGGCTACACCTTC
>TRBD1|TRBJ1-2|TRBV9|.
CASSPRDRGLYGYTF
TGTGCCAGCAGCCCACGGGACAGGGGGCTCTATGGCTACACCTTC
>TRBD2|TRBJ2-3|TRBV10-3|.
CAIGPSGGAGTDTQYF
TGTGCCATCGGGCCTAGCGGGGGGGCCGGGACAGATACGCAGTATTTT
>.|TRBJ1-1|TRBV6-6|once
CASSPYGPHTEAFF
TGTGCCAGCAGTCCCTATGGGCCCCACACTGAAGCTTTCTTT
>.|TRBJ2-3|TRBV7-2|.
CASSLGGASTDTQYF
TGTGCCAGCAGCTTAGGGGGGGCTAGCACAGATACGCAGTATTTT
>TRBD2|TRBJ2-1|TRBV19|.
CASRTSGGRNEQFF
TGTGCCAGTCGGACTAGCGGGGGTAGGAATGAGCAGTTCTTC
>.|TRBJ1-2|TRBV18|once
CASSRVADSLPSMSGYTF
TGTGCCAGCTCACGCGTTGCGGACAGCCTTCCATCTATGAGTGGCTACACCTTC
>.|TRBJ1-2|TRBV12-3/TRBV12-4|.
CASSPALFGYTF
TGTGCCAGCAGCCCGGCACTGTTTGGCTACACCTTC
>TRBD2|TRBJ2-7|TRBV2|.
CASRVLAGDNYEQYF
TGTGCCAGCAGGGTCCTAGCGGGAGATAACTACGAGCAGTACTTC
>.|TRBJ2-7|TRBV7-2|.
CASSLGARSSGRGINEQYF
TGTGCCAGCAGCTTAGGTGCGCGGTCCTCGGGCAGGGGAATAAACGAGCAGTACTTC
>TRBD1|TRBJ2-1|TRBV28|.
CASRPGTGLSYNEQFF
TGTGCCAGCAGACCGGGGACAGGACTATCCTACAATGAGCAGTTCTTC
>.|TRBJ1-1|TRBV19|.
CASSIGSMNTEAFF
TGTGCCAGTAGTATAGGTTCCATGAACACTGAAGCTTTCTTT
>.|TRBJ2-1|TRBV6-2/TRBV6-3|.
CASSSRKKYNEQFF
TGTGCCAGCAGTTCCCGTAAGAAGTACAATGAGCAGTTCTTC
>TRBD2|TRBJ2-1|TRBV7-9|.
CASSRRLAGASYEQFF
TGTGCCAGCAGCCGGAGACTAGCGGGAGCGTCATACGAGCAGTTCTTC
>.|TRBJ1-1|TRBV6-5|.
CASSLTGSEAFF
TGTGCCAGCAGTTTAACAGGGTCTGAAGCTTTCTTT
>.|TRBJ1-4|TRBV3-1/TRBV3-2|.
CASSQELWEANEKLFF
TGTGCCAGCAGCCAAGAATTATGGGAAGCTAATGAAAAACTGTTTTTT
>.|TRBJ2-3|TRBV3-1/TRBV3-2|.
CASSGLQGTDTQYF
TGTGCCAGCAGCGGTCTTCAGGGCACAGATACGCAGTATTTT
>.|TRBJ1-2|TRBV4-1|once
CASSQNPGSYGYTF
TGCGCCAGCAGCCAGAACCCAGGTTCCTATGGCTACACCTTC
>.|TRBJ1-1|TRBV4-3|.
CASSQNVLTEAFF
TGCGCCAGCAGCCAAAACGTCCTAACTGAAGCTTTCTTT
>.|TRBJ2-7|TRBV12-3/TRBV12-4|.
CASSLGQLYEQYF
TGTGCCAGCAGTTTAGGGCAGCTCTACGAGCAGTACTTC
>TRBD2|TRBJ2-7|TRBV6-1|.
CASSESGIEQYF
TGTGCCAGCAGTGAAAGCGGGATCGAGCAGTACTTC
>.|TRBJ1-5|TRBV12-3/TRBV12-4|once
CASSEQERQPQHF
TGTGCCAGCAGCGAACAGGAGCGCCAGCCCCAGCATTTT
>.|TRBJ2-7|TRBV12-3/TRBV12-4|.
CASGAGATYEQYF
TGTGCCAGCGGGGCAGGGGCCACCTACGAGCAGTACTTC
>TRBD2|TRBJ2-3|TRBV30|once
CAWSVGLAGENTQYF
TGTGCCTGGAGTGTTGGACTAGCGGGGGAGAATACGCAGTATTTT
>.|TRBJ1-5|TRBV6-5|.
CASSSKRTDSNQPQHF
TGTGCCAGCAGTTCCAAGCGGACGGATAGCAATCAGCCCCAGCATTTT